The next 19 T cell receptor beta chains were all read from a single sample in a study of CD8 T cells in Susac syndrome. Random hexamers primed reverse transcription of about 0.45 to 1 ug RNA. TCRdb reprocessed the immunoSEQ multiplex PCR reads with MiXCR, giving one entry per CDR3 protein. The sample carries about 140,000 distinct CDR3 sequences, around 96% recorded once. Sample: CD4+ T cells from PBMCs. These receptors originate from a human donor with multiple sclerosis.

The chain joins TRBV5-1 to TRBJ2-7, with 13 bases identical to TRBD2. CDR1 is SGHRS and CDR2 is YFSETQ in the germline V gene. V was clipped by 4 bases and J by 4 bases; unmatched bases: 5. This CDR3 has 15 amino acids. This CDR3 reads CASSQGLAGPYEQYF. The CDR3 region has the DNA TGCGCCAGCAGCCAGGGACTAGCGGGACCGTACGAGCAGTACTTC.

This clonotype was detected once. The V call is TRBV24-1, the J call TRBJ2-5, with TRBD2 as a possible D gene (6 bases). The V end was cut by 4 bases, the J end by 3 bases, with 20 bases between. CDR1 is KGHDR and CDR2 is SFDVKD in the germline V gene. There are 17 residues in the CDR3. CDR3 coding DNA: TGTGCCACCAGTGACCCGGGGAAGCCGGGAGTCAAAGAGACCCAGTACTTC. Protein product: CATSDPGKPGVKETQYF.

The V and J genes are TRBV5-6 and TRBJ2-1; the match to TRBD2 covers 11 bases. V was clipped by 0 bases and J by 8 bases; unmatched bases: 22. The CDR3 totals 21 residues. Germline CDR1 is SGHDT and CDR2 is YYEEEE. The CDR3 is CASSLAWSTSGKSSSLDEQFF. In DNA form, the CDR3 reads TGTGCCAGCAGCTTGGCTTGGTCGACTAGCGGGAAGTCTTCTAGTTTGGATGAGCAGTTCTTC.

The V and J genes are TRBV3-1 and TRBJ1-2; 7 bases are shared with TRBD1. V was clipped by 1 base and J by 5 bases; unmatched bases: 13. Germline V gives CDR1 LGHDT, CDR2 YNNKEL (reference sequence). CDR3 length equals 17 residues. The DNA of the CDR3 is TGTGCCAGCAGCCAAGGTAGTGGCGGGACAGCCACTTATGGCTACACCTTC. The encoded protein is CASSQGSGGTATYGYTF.

This chain connects TRBV14 to TRBJ2-7, with D uncertain. CDR1 is SGHDN, CDR2 FVKESK, per germline. V shed 5 bases and J shed 3 bases, with 5 bases lying between them. The CDR3 has 11 amino acids. CDR3 sequence reads: CASSADYEQYF. The CDR3 nucleotides read TGTGCCAGCAGCGCCGACTACGAGCAGTACTTC.

The V call is TRBV12-3 or TRBV12-4, the J call TRBJ2-2; 9 positions match TRBD1. This CDR3 is 16 amino acids long. J gave up 3 bases and V 5 bases, and 7 bases lay outside the gene matches. The CDR3 region has the DNA TGTGCCAGCAGTACCCGGACAGGGGCGTACACCGGGGAGCTGTTTTTT. Amino acids: CASSTRTGAYTGELFF.

This clonotype was counted a single time. The J gene is TRBJ2-4, the V gene TRBV7-9; 7 nucleotides align to TRBD1. The V gene's germline CDR1 is SEHNR and CDR2 FQNEAQ (reference sequence). Trimming took 1 base from V and 5 from J; bases not matched to a gene: 5. The CDR3 length is 15 residues. The CDR3 nucleotides are TGTGCCAGCAGCTTAGGTTCCACAGGGGAAAACATTCAGTACTTC. It specifies CASSLGSTGENIQYF.

The V and J genes are TRBV29-1 and TRBJ2-5; 9 bases line up with TRBD2. Per germline, CDR1 SQVTM and CDR2 ANQGSEA. There are 15 residues in the CDR3. The V gene end was trimmed by 1 base and the J gene end by 0 bases; junction bases not matched to a gene: 3. The CDR3 loop reads CSVEVGTSNQETQYF. DNA for the CDR3: TGCAGCGTTGAAGTGGGGACTAGCAACCAAGAGACCCAGTACTTC.

The DNA of the CDR3 is TGCGCCAGCAGCCCCCCGGGTCCAACGGACGAGCAGTACTTC. This gives the protein CASSPPGPTDEQYF. V and J are TRBV5-1 and TRBJ2-7; no clear D. The V gene lost 4 bases and the J gene lost 5 bases, with 16 bases spanning the gap. Germline V lookup: CDR1 SGHRS, CDR2 YFSETQ. CDR3 size: 14 residues.

This chain joins TRBV28 and TRBJ1-3; TRBD1 matches 9 bases. The CDR3 loop spans 15 amino acids. In germline, CDR1 is MDHEN, CDR2 SYDVKM. Trimming took 5 bases from V and 2 from J; bases not matched to a gene: 4. The CDR3 is CASSPTGGPGNTIYF. The DNA of the CDR3 is TGTGCCAGCAGTCCTACAGGGGGCCCTGGAAACACCATATATTTT.

The chain couples TRBV20-1 to TRBJ2-7, with TRBD2 matching 11 bases. The CDR3 covers 14 residues. The trim removed 8 bases at V and 7 bases at J, leaving 13 bases unmatched. Germline V CDR1 and CDR2: DFQATT, SNEGSKA (reference sequence). The CDR3 nucleotides read TGCAGTTCAACCCGACTAGCGGGACTTGGGGAGCAGTACTTC. As protein: CSSTRLAGLGEQYF.

The chain employs TRBV7-9 and TRBJ2-3; the D is unclear. The CDR3 is 16 amino acids. V lost 2 bases and J lost 1, with 13 bases in between. Germline V gene sequence: CDR1 SEHNR, CDR2 FQNEAQ (reference sequence). The DNA for the CDR3 is TGTGCCAGCAGCTTAAGCCAGCCCACGGGCACAGATACGCAGTATTTT. Its translation is CASSLSQPTGTDTQYF.

The CDR3 coding sequence is TGTGCCAGCAGCTCCCTAAGACTTAATCAAGAGACCCAGTACTTC. This codes for CASSSLRLNQETQYF. This sequence joins TRBV7-2 and TRBJ2-5; D gene ambiguous. CDR3 length: 15 amino acids. Trimming took off 4 bases at V and 2 bases at J, with 14 bases between the two ends. Germline CDR1 reads SGHTA; CDR2 reads FQGNSA.

The genes are TRBV28 and TRBJ1-1; no definite D call. The V end lost 7 bases, the J end lost 2 bases, and 17 bases lay between the germline ends. Per germline, CDR1 MDHEN and CDR2 SYDVKM. The CDR3 has 15 residues. For the CDR3, the DNA is TGTGCCAGCAACCCATCCAGCACGGGAAACACTGAAGCTTTCTTT. It translates to CASNPSSTGNTEAFF.

The rearrangement uses TRBV12-3 or TRBV12-4 and TRBJ1-3, with D unclear. The CDR3 is 14 amino acids. V was shortened by 5 bases and J by 9 bases, with 17 bases between the two germline ends. CDR3 DNA sequence: TGTGCCAGCAGTCCGCGCCCCTCTTCGGGCACCATATATTTT. Translating gives CASSPRPSSGTIYF.

The V gene is TRBV5-1, the J gene TRBJ2-1; possible D gene TRBD2, 6 bases. V was pared by 7 bases and J by 8 bases, with 19 bases between. CDR1 SGHRS and CDR2 YFSETQ come from the germline V gene. This CDR3 has 14 residues. The CDR3 spells CASHREHVLDEQFF. The CDR3 coding sequence is TGCGCCAGCCACCGGGAGCATGTACTGGATGAGCAGTTCTTC.

V gene TRBV19 combines with J gene TRBJ2-2; D remains unclear. The CDR3 consists of 15 residues. Trimming stripped 3 bases from V and 5 bases from J, with 13 bases between. Germline V gives CDR1 LNHDA, CDR2 SQIVND (reference sequence). The CDR3 loop reads CASSIAVGETGELFF. CDR3 sequence (DNA): TGTGCCAGTAGTATCGCGGTCGGAGAGACCGGGGAGCTGTTTTTT.

The rearrangement links TRBV15 to TRBJ2-3, with 8 bases lining up with TRBD1. Per the germline V gene, CDR1 is LNHNV and CDR2 is YYDKDF (reference sequence). Germline trimming cut 4 bases from V and 6 bases from J; bases unmatched to any gene: 9. The CDR3 is 15 residues long. The CDR3 DNA follows: TGTGCCACCAGCATAGGAAGGACAGGGATGGATACGCAGTATTTT. Protein: CATSIGRTGMDTQYF. Complete variable domain (other parts from reference TRBV15 and TRBJ2-3): DAMVIQNPRYQVTQFGKPVTLSCSQTLNHNVMYWYQQKSSQAPKLLFHYYDKDFNNEADTPDNFQSRRPNTSFCFLDIRSPGLGDTAMYLCATSIGRTGMDTQYFGPGTRLTVL.

The CDR3 nucleotides are TGTGCCAGCTCACCTCCGGGACAGGGCTACGAGCAGTACTTC. This sequence encodes CASSPPGQGYEQYF. The genes are TRBV18 and TRBJ2-7; 9 positions match TRBD1. CDR1 and CDR2 from the germline V gene are KGHSH and LQKENI. V shed 3 bases and J 3 bases; nucleotides not matched to a gene: 3. The CDR3 has 14 residues.